The clone carrying this TCR beta chain was found many times. Preparation of the TCRbeta library used unique molecular identifiers. TCRdb re-analysed the PCR reads in MiXCR, keeping a single row per CDR3 protein. The sample has around 380,000 distinct CDR3 sequences; roughly 10% are singletons. Germline V CDR1 and CDR2: SNHLY, FYNNEI. The V and J ends lost 6 bases and 7 bases respectively, with 15 bases between them. CDR3 length: 13 amino acids. The data were obtained in a study of T-cell reconstitution after alpha-beta-depleted transplantation in children. The J gene is TRBJ2-5, the V gene TRBV2; no definite D call. Specimen: PBMCs from the stem cell graft donor, collected from the stem cell graft. The sequence derives from a human donor who donated a stem cell graft to a child with acute myeloid leukemia. The CDR3 protein is CASRTGLLGTQYF. CDR3 nucleotide sequence: TGTGCCAGCAGGACGGGCCTCTTGGGGACCCAGTACTTC. Looking up the rest from reference TRBV2 and TRBJ2-5 gives the full variable domain: EPEVTQTPSHQVTQMGQEVILRCVPISNHLYFYWYRQILGQKVEFLVSFYNNEISEKSEIFDDQFSVERPDGSNFTLKIRSTKLEDSAMYFCASRTGLLGTQYFGPGTRLLVL.